These 12 T cell receptor beta chains originate from one sample sequenced in a study of blood T cell repertoires in COVID-19. Clones were sequenced by immunoSEQ multiplex PCR, and TCRdb holds only the in-frame ones, with some missing. Of about 190,000 clones in the sample, around 89% are singletons; the top ten hold 6%. The material sequenced was peripheral blood. These receptors were collected from a man aged 35-49 years with active or convalescent COVID-19.

In DNA form, the CDR3 reads TGTGCCAGCAGTTTACTCGTCCTAGGGAGTTCACCCCTCCACTTT. Amino acids: CASSLLVLGSSPLHF. The chain recombines TRBV28 with TRBJ1-6, with D unclear. The CDR3 runs 15 residues. Germline CDR1 and CDR2: MDHEN and SYDVKM. Trimming pared 2 bases from V and 9 bases from J, leaving 14 bases between.

The table lists this clone with a few counts. The chain joins TRBV6-1 to TRBJ1-2; D is undetermined. The CDR3 has 13 amino acids. V lost 3 bases, J lost 7 bases, and 12 bases lay in between. Germline V gene data show CDR1 as MNHNS and CDR2 as SASEGT. This CDR3 is CASSDPTPIGYTF. DNA for the CDR3: TGTGCCAGCAGTGATCCAACTCCTATTGGCTACACCTTC.

The genes are TRBV7-3 and TRBJ2-3, with D possibly matching TRBD1 (5 bases). The V end lost 2 bases, the J end lost 9 bases, and 15 bases lay between the germline ends. Germline V gene sequence: CDR1 SGHTA, CDR2 FQGTGA. There are 14 residues in the CDR3. The CDR3 loop reads CASSLGEGALTQYF. The CDR3 region has the DNA TGTGCCAGCAGCTTAGGGGAAGGGGCCCTAACGCAGTATTTT.

The chain joins TRBV5-1 to TRBJ1-1, with TRBD1 identical over 7 bases. The CDR3 loop spans 15 amino acids. CDR1 is SGHRS, CDR2 YFSETQ, per germline. V shed 3 bases and J 4 bases; nucleotides not matched to a gene: 9. CDR3 region: CASSWGDRMGTEAFF. The CDR3 DNA sequence: TGCGCCAGCAGCTGGGGGGACAGAATGGGCACTGAAGCTTTCTTT.

This clone was observed once. CDR3 sequence reads: CASSPDRFVSYNEQFF. The CDR3 DNA reads TGTGCCAGCAGCCCGGACAGGTTTGTGTCCTACAATGAGCAGTTCTTC. This rearrangement joins TRBV5-4 to TRBJ2-1, with 7 bases that match TRBD1. With V trimmed by 4 bases and J by 1 base, 8 bases remained unmatched. The V gene's germline CDR1 is SGHNT and CDR2 YYREEE (reference sequence). This CDR3 has 16 residues. Combining the CDR3 with reference TRBV5-4 and TRBJ2-1 gives the whole variable domain ETGVTQSPTHLIKTRGQQVTLRCSSQSGHNTVSWYQQALGQGPQFIFQYYREEENGRGNFPPRFSGLQFPNYSSELNVNALELDDSALYLCASSPDRFVSYNEQFFGPGTRLTVL.

The chain is built from TRBV18 and TRBJ2-5; 8 positions agree with TRBD1. In germline, CDR1 is KGHSH, CDR2 LQKENI. The CDR3 totals 15 residues. V was pared by 6 bases and J by 5 bases, with 11 bases of the junction left unmatched. CDR3 in DNA: TGTGCCAGCTCCCGGTCCGGGACAGGTTTGGAGACCCAGTACTTC. It codes for CASSRSGTGLETQYF.

This clone came up once. The genes are TRBV7-2 and TRBJ1-1, with 11 bases aligning to TRBD1. CDR1 and CDR2 (germline): SGHTA, FQGNSA. The length of the CDR3 is 15 residues. The ends lost 3 bases at V and 4 bases at J; junction bases unmatched: 4. The CDR3 is CASSFSGTGGTEAFF. CDR3 coding DNA: TGTGCCAGCAGCTTCTCCGGGACAGGGGGCACTGAAGCTTTCTTT. Full variable domain (remainder filled in from reference TRBV7-2 and TRBJ1-1): GAGVSQSPSNKVTEKGKDVELRCDPISGHTALYWYRQSLGQGLEFLIYFQGNSAPDKSGLPSDRFSAERTGGSVSTLTIQRTQQEDSAVYLCASSFSGTGGTEAFFGQGTRLTVV.

V gene TRBV28 combines with J gene TRBJ2-5, with TRBD1 matching over 7 bases. Unmatched junction bases numbered 7, after V lost 3 bases and J lost 6 bases. The CDR3 length is 14 residues. Germline V gene lookup returns CDR1 MDHEN and CDR2 SYDVKM. The CDR3 protein is CASSFRQGPKTQYF. CDR3 DNA sequence: TGTGCCAGCAGTTTCCGACAGGGCCCAAAGACCCAGTACTTC.

This clone was observed a handful of times. This chain joins TRBV6-6 and TRBJ1-2, with TRBD1 identical over 12 bases. CDR1 is MNHNY and CDR2 is SVGAGI in the germline V gene (reference sequence). There are 13 residues in the CDR3. Trimming took 2 bases from V and 10 from J; bases not matched to a gene: 2. The CDR3 reads CASSYGTGGFYTF. As DNA, the CDR3 is TGTGCCAGCAGTTACGGGACAGGGGGCTTCTACACCTTC.

The chain has TRBV6-5 and TRBJ2-2; 9 bases are shared with TRBD2. V lost 4 bases, J lost 4 bases, and 4 bases stayed unmatched. Germline CDR1 reads MNHEY; CDR2 reads SVGAGI. This CDR3 has 15 residues. The CDR3 here is CASSLAGVGTGELFF. The CDR3 bases are TGTGCCAGCAGTTTAGCGGGAGTTGGCACCGGGGAGCTGTTTTTT.

The V and J genes are TRBV11-2 and TRBJ1-4; TRBD1 agrees at 10 bases. The CDR3 is 17 residues long. CDR1 and CDR2 from the germline V gene are SGHAT and FQNNGV. Losses at the gene ends were 6 bases for V and 2 bases for J; bases not matched to a gene: 9. The CDR3 protein is CASRERDRGGTNEKLFF. The CDR3 DNA sequence: TGTGCCAGCAGGGAGAGGGACAGGGGAGGGACTAATGAAAAACTGTTTTTT.

V and J are TRBV3-1 (or the pseudogene TRBV3-2) and TRBJ2-1, with a possible D match to TRBD2 (5 bases). The V and J ends lost 5 bases and 8 bases respectively, with 25 bases between them. CDR3 size: 17 residues. Germline V gives CDR1 LGHDT, CDR2 YNNKEL (reference sequence). The CDR3 DNA sequence: TGTGCCAGCAGCGCCCAACCCCTAGCCTCTGTTGTCTATGAGCAGTTCTTC. It yields the protein CASSAQPLASVVYEQFF.